Here is one TCR beta chain with its context. As yet, its antigen is unknown. Assay used: immunoSEQ multiplex PCR; TCRdb lists only in-frame clones, some missing. The table includes some 15,000 clones, roughly four fifths detected once. This sample was included in a study of tumor-infiltrating lymphocytes in localized non-small cell lung cancer. Findings of the study overall: Compared with uninvolved lung, tumors showed higher T cell infiltration by TCRbeta sequencing. No T-cell fraction difference was seen between IM1 and IM2 tumors. Not all patients were TCR sequenced, owing to tissue quantity. Technical variation could not be separated from intratumor heterogeneity here.

The germline V and J ends were trimmed by 2 bases and 3 bases, with 23 bases remaining between them. CDR3 size: 18 residues. CDR1 and CDR2 from the germline V gene are MGHDK and SYGVNS. The TCR sequence derives from a human donor with non-small cell lung cancer. This chain connects TRBV25-1 to TRBJ2-7; possible D gene TRBD1, 5 bases. Input material: lung tumor tissue. The CDR3 DNA is TGTGCCAGCAGTGAAGGGGCCCGAAATATAAAGGGTCACTACGAGCAGTACTTC. This encodes CASSEGARNIKGHYEQYF.